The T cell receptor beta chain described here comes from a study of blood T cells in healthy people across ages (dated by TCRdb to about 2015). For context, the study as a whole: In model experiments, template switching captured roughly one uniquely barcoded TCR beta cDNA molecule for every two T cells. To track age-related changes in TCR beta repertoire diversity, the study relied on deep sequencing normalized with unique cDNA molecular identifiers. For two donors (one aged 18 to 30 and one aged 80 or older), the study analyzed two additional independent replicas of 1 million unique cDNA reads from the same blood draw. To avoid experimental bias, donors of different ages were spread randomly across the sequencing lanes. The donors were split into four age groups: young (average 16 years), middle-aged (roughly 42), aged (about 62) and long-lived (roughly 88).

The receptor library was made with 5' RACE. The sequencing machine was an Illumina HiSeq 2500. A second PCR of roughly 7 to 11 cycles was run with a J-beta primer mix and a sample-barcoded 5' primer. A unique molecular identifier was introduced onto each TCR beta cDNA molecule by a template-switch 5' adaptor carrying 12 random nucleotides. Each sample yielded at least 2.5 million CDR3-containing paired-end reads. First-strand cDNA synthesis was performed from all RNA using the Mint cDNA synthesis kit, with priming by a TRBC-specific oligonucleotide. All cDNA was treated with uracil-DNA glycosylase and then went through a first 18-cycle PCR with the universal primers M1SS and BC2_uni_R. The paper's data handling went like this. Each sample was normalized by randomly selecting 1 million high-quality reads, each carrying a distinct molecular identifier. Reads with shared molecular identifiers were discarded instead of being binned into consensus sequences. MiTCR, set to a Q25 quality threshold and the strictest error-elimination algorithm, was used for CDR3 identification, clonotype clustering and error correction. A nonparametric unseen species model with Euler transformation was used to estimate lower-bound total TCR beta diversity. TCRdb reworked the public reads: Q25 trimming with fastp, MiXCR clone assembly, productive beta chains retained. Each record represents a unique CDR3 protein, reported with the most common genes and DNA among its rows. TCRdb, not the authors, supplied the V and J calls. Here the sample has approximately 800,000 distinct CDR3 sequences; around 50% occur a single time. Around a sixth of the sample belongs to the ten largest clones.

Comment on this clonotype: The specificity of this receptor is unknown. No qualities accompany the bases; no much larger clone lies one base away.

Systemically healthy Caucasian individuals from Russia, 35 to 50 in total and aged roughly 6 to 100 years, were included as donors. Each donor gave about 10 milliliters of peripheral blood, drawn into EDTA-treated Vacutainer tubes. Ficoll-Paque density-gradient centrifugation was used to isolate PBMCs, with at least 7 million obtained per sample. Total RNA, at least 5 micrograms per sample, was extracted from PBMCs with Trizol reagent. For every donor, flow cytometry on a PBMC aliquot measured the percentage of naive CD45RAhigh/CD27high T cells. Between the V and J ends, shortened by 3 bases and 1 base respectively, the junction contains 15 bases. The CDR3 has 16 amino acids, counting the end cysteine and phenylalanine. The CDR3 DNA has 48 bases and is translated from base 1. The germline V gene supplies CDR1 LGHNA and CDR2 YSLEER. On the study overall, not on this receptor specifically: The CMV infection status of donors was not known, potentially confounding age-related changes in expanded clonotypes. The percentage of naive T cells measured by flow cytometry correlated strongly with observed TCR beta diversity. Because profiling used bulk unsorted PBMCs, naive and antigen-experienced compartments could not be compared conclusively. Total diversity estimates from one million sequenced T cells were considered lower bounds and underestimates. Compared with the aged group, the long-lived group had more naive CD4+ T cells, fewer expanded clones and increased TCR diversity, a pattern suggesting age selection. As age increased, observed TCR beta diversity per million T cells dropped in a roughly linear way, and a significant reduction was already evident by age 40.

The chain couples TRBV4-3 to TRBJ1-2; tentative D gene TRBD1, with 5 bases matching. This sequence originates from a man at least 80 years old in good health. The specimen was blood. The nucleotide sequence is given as TGCGCCAGCAGCCAGGAGGGACGGCAGATTAACTATGGCTACACCTTC. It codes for CASSQEGRQINYGYTF.